This TCR beta chain originates from a study of blood T cell repertoires in COVID-19 (dated by TCRdb to 2020 to 2021). Background on the whole study: The collaborator samples originated in the United States, Italy and Spain and spanned the acute and convalescent phases of COVID-19. The prospective study material was composed of cDNA or gDNA derived from T cells, B-cell-depleted T cells, or PBMCs. Deeply sampled blood TCRbeta repertoires from subjects exposed to, actively infected with, or recovered from COVID-19 were included in the dataset. The repertoires were released in a freely available public database intended as a resource for research on the immune response to SARS-CoV-2. Samples came from the ongoing ImmuneRACE study (first 160 participants) plus 1,254 subjects from 6 global collaborators. Sample metadata almost always included a de-identified subject ID, COVID-19 status, age in years and sex. Where HLA class I and class II types were available, the types were taken from metadata supplied by the sample provider, not from assay-based typing.

What the study reported, not specific to this receptor: The amount of clinical and demographic metadata varied by source and participant and was provided uncurated.

V lost 6 bases and J lost 0 bases; the stretch between them is 21 bases long. CDR1 and CDR2 are read off the germline V gene as LGHNT and FRNRAP. Reading from cysteine to phenylalanine, the CDR3 counts 18 amino acids. CDR3 DNA only is kept here, 54 bases in frame from base 1. For this clone: Its antigen is not yet known. Per-base quality was not reported, and no clone a single base away is much larger than it.

Collaborating institutions collected whole blood in K2EDTA tubes following their own protocols. Collaborator samples were shipped for TCRbeta analysis as frozen whole blood, isolated PBMCs, or DNA extracted from either sample type. The immunoSEQ Assay, a bias-controlled multiplex PCR, was used to amplify TCRbeta CDR3 regions from genomic DNA. The study's own analysis went as follows. The number of nucleated cells in each sample was estimated from the amplification of reference gene primers within the assay. Sequence reads were collapsed and filtered to measure the absolute abundance of every unique TCRbeta CDR3 rearrangement. For each sample, productive Simpson clonality was calculated as the square root of Simpson's diversity index across productive rearrangements. TCRdb stores this immuneACCESS table with in-frame sequences only. Part of the clones is absent; in the studies checked, under half of the shortfall reflects unresolved V genes, and no reason is known for the rest. V, J and clone size were drawn from that table, and D and trimming were deduced from the DNA. The sample table records around 160,000 clones; roughly 81% of these occur just once. The ten largest clones represent approximately 9.2% of the sample.

The chain links TRBV12-5 with TRBJ2-1; TRBD2 is a weak D gene call, 5 bases matching. This clonotype was sampled from a human donor with acute or convalescent COVID-19. The donor label of this sample is uncertain. Sequences were obtained from peripheral blood. This receptor has the CDR3 CASGPVLLGGYSYNEQFF. At the DNA level, the sequence is TGTGCTAGTGGCCCCGTCCTACTAGGAGGCTACTCCTACAATGAGCAGTTCTTC.